This T cell receptor (beta chain) was found in a study of immune heterogeneity within non-small cell lung tumors. Amplification of TCR beta CDR3 was performed by multiplex PCR with 32 V and 13 J primers. TCRdb re-called the multiplex PCR reads with MiXCR, one entry per CDR3 protein. The sample lists about 12,000 distinct CDR3 sequences, 20% to 25% seen once, with under 15% in the top ten. The CDR3 loop spans 15 amino acids. V was shortened by 3 bases and J by 0 bases, with 8 bases between the two germline ends. Germline values: CDR1 MNHNS, CDR2 SASEGT. Bulk tumor genomic DNA constituted the template, at 550 to 750 ng per sample. Biopsies that were spaced far apart were taken, several per primary tumor, during surgery. Untreated, newly diagnosed non-small cell lung cancer patients underwent curative surgery. This clonotype was found many times.

Sequencing was done on a sample of lung tumor tissue. The sequence came from a man aged 45 to 65 with non-small cell lung cancer. V gene TRBV6-1 combines with J gene TRBJ2-2; D unresolved. CDR3 in amino acids: CASSEHSANTGELFF. The CDR3 DNA reads TGTGCCAGCAGTGAGCACAGCGCGAACACCGGGGAGCTGTTTTTT.